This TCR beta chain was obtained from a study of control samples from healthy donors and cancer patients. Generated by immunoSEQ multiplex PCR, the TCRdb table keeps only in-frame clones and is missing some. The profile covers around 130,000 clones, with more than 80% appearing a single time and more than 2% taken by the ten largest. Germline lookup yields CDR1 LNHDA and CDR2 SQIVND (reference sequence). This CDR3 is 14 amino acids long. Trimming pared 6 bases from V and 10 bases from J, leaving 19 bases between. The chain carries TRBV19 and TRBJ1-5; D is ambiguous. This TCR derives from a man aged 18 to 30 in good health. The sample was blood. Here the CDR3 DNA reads TGTGCCAGTAGCTCCCGGGCCGGCATTTCACCCCAGCATTTT. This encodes CASSSRAGISPQHF.